One and the same sample provided the 15 T cell receptor beta chains below, sequenced in a study of blood T cell repertoires in COVID-19. Measured with immunoSEQ multiplex PCR; TCRdb has only the in-frame clones, and not every one. The sample has about 330,000 clones; around 87% are singletons. Sequencing input: peripheral blood. All receptors derive from a woman aged 50 to 60 with active or convalescent COVID-19.

This clone was observed a single time. This chain joins TRBV12-5 and TRBJ1-6, with D possibly being TRBD1 (5 bases). In germline, CDR1 is LGHNT, CDR2 FRNRAP. V dropped 1 base and J dropped 7 bases, with 11 bases sitting between them. This CDR3 spans 15 amino acids. CDR3 sequence reads: CASGLGQGPNSPLHF. In DNA form, the CDR3 reads TGTGCTAGTGGTTTGGGGCAGGGCCCAAATTCACCCCTCCACTTT. Full variable domain (missing parts from reference TRBV12-5 and TRBJ1-6): DARVTQTPRHKVTEMGQEVTMRCQPILGHNTVFWYRQTMMQGLELLAYFRNRAPLDDSGMPKDRFSAEMPDATLATLKIQPSEPRDSAVYFCASGLGQGPNSPLHFGNGTRLTVT.

The chain uses TRBV19 and TRBJ2-7, with 7 bases that match TRBD1. J was trimmed by 0 bases and V by 2 bases; bases with no gene match: 7. Germline CDR1 LNHDA, CDR2 SQIVND (reference sequence). The CDR3 loop spans 16 amino acids. The CDR3 bases are TGTGCCAGTAGTATAACCGGGACAGTGGACTCCTACGAGCAGTACTTC. Translated, it gives CASSITGTVDSYEQYF.

V usage is TRBV28 and J usage is TRBJ1-3; maybe TRBD1 (5 bases). The V gene lost 3 bases and the J gene lost 5 bases, with 11 bases spanning the gap. CDR3 size: 14 residues. Looked up from germline, CDR1 is MDHEN and CDR2 is SYDVKM. The CDR3 protein is CASSFRGRRNTIYF. The CDR3 DNA is TGTGCCAGCAGTTTCCGGGGGAGGCGAAACACCATATATTTT.

In this sample, this clone turned up once. The rearrangement joins TRBV29-1 to TRBJ2-7; D unclear. The CDR3 is made up of 11 amino acids. Germline loops: CDR1 SQVTM, CDR2 ANQGSEA. The V and J ends lost 4 bases and 7 bases respectively, with 11 bases between them. The CDR3: CSVVLQREQYF. As DNA, the CDR3 is TGCAGCGTTGTTCTCCAACGGGAGCAGTACTTC.

This clone was found once. V and J are TRBV7-9 and TRBJ1-6; maybe TRBD1 (5 bases). The CDR3 covers 14 residues. Between the trimmed V and J ends, which lost 3 bases and 7 bases, there was a span of 10 bases. Germline V gene data show CDR1 as SEHNR and CDR2 as FQNEAQ (reference sequence). The DNA of the CDR3 is TGTGCCAGCAGCTTTAGACAGCCAAATTCACCCCTCCACTTT. This gives the protein CASSFRQPNSPLHF.

This clone was found once. The V and J genes are TRBV20-1 and TRBJ2-2; D call uncertain. V dropped 3 bases and J dropped 1 base, with 6 bases sitting between them. In germline, CDR1 is DFQATT, CDR2 SNEGSKA (reference sequence). CDR3 length: 13 amino acids. CDR3 nucleotides: TGCAGTGCTAGTATGAGGAACACCGGGGAGCTGTTTTTT. The encoded protein is CSASMRNTGELFF.

V and J are TRBV18 and TRBJ1-1, with D tentatively TRBD1 (6 bases). CDR3 length: 16 amino acids. The V gene lost 2 bases and the J gene lost 0 bases, with 13 bases spanning the gap. CDR1 is KGHSH and CDR2 is LQKENI in the germline V gene. CDR3 residues: CASSPGQIYLNTEAFF. The DNA of the CDR3 is TGTGCCAGCTCACCAGGACAGATATACCTGAACACTGAAGCTTTCTTT.

This chain connects TRBV10-3 to TRBJ1-1; 10 bases map to TRBD1. Germline values: CDR1 ENHRY, CDR2 SYGVKD. Losses at the gene ends were 10 bases for V and 3 bases for J; bases not matched to a gene: 5. The CDR3 totals 13 residues. CDR3 sequence: CATSGTGDTEAFF. As DNA, the CDR3 is TGTGCCACCTCCGGGACAGGGGACACTGAAGCTTTCTTT.

The CDR3 coding sequence is TGTGCCAGCAGCCTAAGACAGGGGGTGACCGGGGAGCTGTTTTTT. It encodes CASSLRQGVTGELFF. V usage is TRBV9 and J usage is TRBJ2-2; 9 bases align to TRBD1. The germline V gene has CDR1 SGDLS and CDR2 YYNGEE. The CDR3 sequence is 15 residues long. V lost 4 bases, J lost 5 bases, and 6 bases stayed unmatched.

This clone was counted once. This chain joins TRBV6-6 and TRBJ1-2, with D unresolved. Germline V gives CDR1 MNHNY, CDR2 SVGAGI (reference sequence). The CDR3 length is 14 residues. The ends were cut back, 6 bases at V and 4 bases at J, with 15 bases in the middle. This CDR3 reads CASSRGSSGYGYTF. The CDR3 coding sequence is TGTGCCAGCAGCCGAGGGAGCAGCGGCTATGGCTACACCTTC.

The chain links TRBV27 to TRBJ1-2; 7 nucleotides line up with TRBD1. V gave up 6 bases and J gave up 12 bases; unmatched junction bases: 10. The germline V gene has CDR1 MNHEY and CDR2 SMNVEV (reference sequence). The CDR3 is 12 amino acids. CDR3 nucleotides: TGTGCCAGCAGATTCGAGGGACAGCTTGACACCTTC. The encoded protein is CASRFEGQLDTF.

A note on this clone: At the DNA level, this CDR3 is encoded by other sequences in the same sample as well. The chain links TRBV10-3 to TRBJ1-2; tentative D call: TRBD1 (6 bases). CDR1 and CDR2 from the germline V gene are ENHRY and SYGVKD. V lost 2 bases, J lost 4 bases, and 8 bases lay in between. The CDR3 has 13 residues. The CDR3: CAISEGQSYGYTF. The CDR3 DNA reads TGTGCCATCAGTGAGGGACAGAGCTATGGCTACACCTTC.

The V and J genes are TRBV19 and TRBJ1-1, with D possibly matching TRBD1 (5 bases). V was clipped by 7 bases and J by 6 bases, with 30 bases between them. The germline CDR1 and CDR2 sequences are LNHDA and SQIVND (reference sequence). The CDR3 runs 18 residues. DNA of the CDR3: TGTGCCAGTAATAGGTCCATCTCCGCGGGGCCACCCAGGGCTGAAGCTTTCTTT. Translating gives CASNRSISAGPPRAEAFF.

The chain has TRBV5-8 and TRBJ2-1; 11 nucleotides match TRBD1. The CDR3 is 15 residues long. The junction had 5 bases not matched to a gene; V was cut back by 4 bases and J by 5 bases. Germline assignment: CDR1 SGHTS and CDR2 YDEGEE. The CDR3 bases are TGTGCCAGCAGCCTAGGACAGGGGGCGGACAATGAGCAGTTCTTC. As protein: CASSLGQGADNEQFF.

The J gene is TRBJ1-6, the V gene TRBV12-3 or TRBV12-4; no clear D. With 6 bases removed from V and 11 bases from J, the gap between germline ends came to 14 bases. This CDR3 comprises 13 residues. The CDR3 DNA sequence: TGTGCCAGCAGCCCGAGGCGGTCCGCACCCCTCCACTTT. Amino acid sequence: CASSPRRSAPLHF.